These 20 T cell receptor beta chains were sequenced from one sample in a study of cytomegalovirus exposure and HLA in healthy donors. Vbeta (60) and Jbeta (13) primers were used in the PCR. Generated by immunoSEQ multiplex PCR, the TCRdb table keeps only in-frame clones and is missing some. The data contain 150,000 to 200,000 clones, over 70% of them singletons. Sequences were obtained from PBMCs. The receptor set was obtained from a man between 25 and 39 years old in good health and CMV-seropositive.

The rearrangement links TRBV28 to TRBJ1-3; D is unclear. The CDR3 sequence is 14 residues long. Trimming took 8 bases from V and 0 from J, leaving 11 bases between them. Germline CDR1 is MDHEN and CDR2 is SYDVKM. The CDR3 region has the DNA TGTGCCAGCCGATCGGGGTCCTCTGGAAACACCATATATTTT. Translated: CASRSGSSGNTIYF.

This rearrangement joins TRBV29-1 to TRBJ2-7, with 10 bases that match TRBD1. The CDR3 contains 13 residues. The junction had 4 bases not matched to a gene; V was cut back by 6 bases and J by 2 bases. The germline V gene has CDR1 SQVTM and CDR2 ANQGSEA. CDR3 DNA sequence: TGCAGCGTCCGGGACAGGGGAACCTACGAGCAGTACTTC. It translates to CSVRDRGTYEQYF.

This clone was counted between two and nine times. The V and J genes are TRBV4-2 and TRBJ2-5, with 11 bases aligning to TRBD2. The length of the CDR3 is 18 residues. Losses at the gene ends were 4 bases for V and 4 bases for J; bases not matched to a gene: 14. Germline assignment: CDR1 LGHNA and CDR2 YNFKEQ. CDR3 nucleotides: TGTGCCAGCAGCCCCTCCCAAGAAGGGCTAGCGGGGGGAGAGACCCAGTACTTC. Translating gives CASSPSQEGLAGGETQYF.

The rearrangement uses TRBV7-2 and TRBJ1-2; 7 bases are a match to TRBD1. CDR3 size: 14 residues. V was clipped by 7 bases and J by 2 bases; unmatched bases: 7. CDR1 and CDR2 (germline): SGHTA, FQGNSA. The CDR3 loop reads CASTVRGRNYGYTF. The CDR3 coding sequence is TGTGCCAGCACCGTTAGGGGGCGGAACTATGGCTACACCTTC.

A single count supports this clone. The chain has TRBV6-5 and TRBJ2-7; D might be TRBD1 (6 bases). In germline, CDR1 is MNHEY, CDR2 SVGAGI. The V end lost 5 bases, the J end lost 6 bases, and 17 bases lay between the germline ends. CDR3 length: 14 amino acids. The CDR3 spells CASSQPVTGSEQYF. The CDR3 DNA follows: TGTGCCAGCAGTCAGCCAGTTACAGGGAGCGAGCAGTACTTC.

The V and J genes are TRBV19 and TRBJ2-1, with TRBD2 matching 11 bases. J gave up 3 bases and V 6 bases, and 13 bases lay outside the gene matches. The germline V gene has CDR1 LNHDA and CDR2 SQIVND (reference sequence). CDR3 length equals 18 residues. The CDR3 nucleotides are TGTGCCAGTAGGACCGGGACTAGCGGACACAAAAACTACAATGAGCAGTTCTTC. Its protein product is CASRTGTSGHKNYNEQFF.

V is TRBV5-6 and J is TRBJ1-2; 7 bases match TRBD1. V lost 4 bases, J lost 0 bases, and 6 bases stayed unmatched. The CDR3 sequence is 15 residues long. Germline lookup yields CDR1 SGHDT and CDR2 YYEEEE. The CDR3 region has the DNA TGTGCCAGCAGCATAGACAGGGTAGCTAACTATGGCTACACCTTC. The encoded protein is CASSIDRVANYGYTF. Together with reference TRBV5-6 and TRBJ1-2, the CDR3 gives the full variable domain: DAGVTQSPTHLIKTRGQQVTLRCSPKSGHDTVSWYQQALGQGPQFIFQYYEEEERQRGNFPDRFSGHQFPNYSSELNVNALLLGDSALYLCASSIDRVANYGYTFGSGTRLTVV.

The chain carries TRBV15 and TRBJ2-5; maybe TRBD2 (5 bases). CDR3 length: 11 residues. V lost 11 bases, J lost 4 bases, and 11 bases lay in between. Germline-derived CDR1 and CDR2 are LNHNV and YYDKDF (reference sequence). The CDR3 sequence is CASIEGETQYF. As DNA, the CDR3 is TGTGCCTCCATCGAGGGAGAGACCCAGTACTTC.

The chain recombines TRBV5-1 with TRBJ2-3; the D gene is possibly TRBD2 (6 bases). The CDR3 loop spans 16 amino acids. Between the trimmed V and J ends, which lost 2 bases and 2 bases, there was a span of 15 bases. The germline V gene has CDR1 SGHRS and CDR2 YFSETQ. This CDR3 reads CASSFGGGLTTDTQYF. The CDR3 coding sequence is TGCGCCAGCAGCTTCGGGGGAGGACTTACCACAGATACGCAGTATTTT.

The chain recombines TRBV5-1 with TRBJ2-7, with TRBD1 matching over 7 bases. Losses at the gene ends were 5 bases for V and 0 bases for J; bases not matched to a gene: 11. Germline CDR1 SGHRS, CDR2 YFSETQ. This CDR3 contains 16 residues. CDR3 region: CASSRTGQLSSYEQYF. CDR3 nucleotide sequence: TGCGCCAGCAGTCGGACAGGACAATTAAGCTCCTACGAGCAGTACTTC.

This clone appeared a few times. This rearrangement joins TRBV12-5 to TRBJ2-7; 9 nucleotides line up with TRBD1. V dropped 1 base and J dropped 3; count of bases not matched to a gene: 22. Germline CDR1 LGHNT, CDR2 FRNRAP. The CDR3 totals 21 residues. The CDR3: CASGLGERDRARHNYHYEQYF. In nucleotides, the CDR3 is TGTGCTAGTGGTTTGGGGGAACGGGACAGGGCGCGACACAACTACCACTACGAGCAGTACTTC.

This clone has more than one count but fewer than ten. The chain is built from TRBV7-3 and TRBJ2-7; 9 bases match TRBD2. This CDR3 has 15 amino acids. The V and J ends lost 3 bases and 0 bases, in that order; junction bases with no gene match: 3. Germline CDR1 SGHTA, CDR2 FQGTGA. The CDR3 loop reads CASSFSSGDSYEQYF. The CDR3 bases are TGTGCCAGCAGCTTTTCTAGCGGGGACTCCTACGAGCAGTACTTC.

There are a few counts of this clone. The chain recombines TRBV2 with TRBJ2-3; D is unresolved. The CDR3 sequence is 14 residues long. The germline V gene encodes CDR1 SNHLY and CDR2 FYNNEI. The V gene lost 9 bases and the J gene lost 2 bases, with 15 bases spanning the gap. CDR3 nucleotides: TGTGCCAGACCGATTGACACGTACACAGATACGCAGTATTTT. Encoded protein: CARPIDTYTDTQYF.

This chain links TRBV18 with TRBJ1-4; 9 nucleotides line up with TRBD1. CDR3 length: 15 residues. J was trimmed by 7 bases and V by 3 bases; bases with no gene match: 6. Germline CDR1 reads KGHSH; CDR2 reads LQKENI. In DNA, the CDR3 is TGTGCCAGCTCACCGGGACAGGGCTTGGGTGAAAAACTGTTTTTT. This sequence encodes CASSPGQGLGEKLFF.

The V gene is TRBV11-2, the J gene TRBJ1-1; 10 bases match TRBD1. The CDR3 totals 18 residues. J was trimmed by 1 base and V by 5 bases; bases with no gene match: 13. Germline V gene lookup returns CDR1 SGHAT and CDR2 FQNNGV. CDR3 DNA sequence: TGTGCCAGCAGCATACCCGGATTGGGACAGGGGACGAACACTGAAGCTTTCTTT. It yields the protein CASSIPGLGQGTNTEAFF.

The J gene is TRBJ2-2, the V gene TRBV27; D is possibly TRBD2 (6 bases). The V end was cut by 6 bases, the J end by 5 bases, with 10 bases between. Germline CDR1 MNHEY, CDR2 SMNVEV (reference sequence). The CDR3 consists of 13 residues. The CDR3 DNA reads TGTGCCAGCAGGCCAGGGACTACCGGGGAGCTGTTTTTT. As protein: CASRPGTTGELFF.

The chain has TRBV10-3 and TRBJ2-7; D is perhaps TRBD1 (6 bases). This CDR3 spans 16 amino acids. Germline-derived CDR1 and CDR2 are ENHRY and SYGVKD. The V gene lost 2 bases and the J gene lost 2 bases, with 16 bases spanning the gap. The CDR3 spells CAISEIIRDTTYEQYF. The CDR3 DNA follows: TGTGCCATCAGTGAGATTATCCGGGACACAACCTACGAGCAGTACTTC.

The CDR3 loop is CASSIHRGALSTIYF. As DNA, the CDR3 is TGTGCCAGCAGCATCCACAGGGGGGCTCTGAGCACCATATATTTT. This chain connects TRBV13 to TRBJ1-3; 8 bases line up with TRBD1. After removal of 5 bases from V and 9 bases from J, the junction contained 12 bases not matched to a gene. Germline lookup yields CDR1 PRHDT and CDR2 FYEKMQ (reference sequence). The length of the CDR3 is 15 residues.

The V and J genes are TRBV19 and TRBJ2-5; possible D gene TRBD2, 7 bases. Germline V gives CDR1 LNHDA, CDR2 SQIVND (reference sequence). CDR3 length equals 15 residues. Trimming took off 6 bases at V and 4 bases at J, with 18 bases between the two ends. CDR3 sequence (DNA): TGTGCCAGTAGACAAAGAGGAGGGGGGGGAGAGACCCAGTACTTC. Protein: CASRQRGGGGETQYF.

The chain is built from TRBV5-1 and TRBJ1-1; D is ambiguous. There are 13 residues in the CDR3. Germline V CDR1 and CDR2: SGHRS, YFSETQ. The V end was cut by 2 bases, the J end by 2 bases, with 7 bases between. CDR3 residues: CASSFRLNTEAFF. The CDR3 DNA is TGCGCCAGCAGCTTCAGGTTAAACACTGAAGCTTTCTTT.